Below are 5 T cell receptor beta chains sequenced from a single sample in a study of cytomegalovirus exposure and HLA in healthy donors. Vbeta (60) and Jbeta (13) primers were used in the PCR. TCRdb keeps only in-frame clones here, not all; method: immunoSEQ multiplex PCR. This sample yields some 150,000 clones, of which around 80% are seen a single time; over 1% belongs to the top ten. Sequencing was carried out using PBMCs. These receptors were obtained from a female donor in good health and CMV-seronegative.

Only one count was recorded for this clone. The rearrangement links TRBV4-2 to TRBJ2-5; the D is unclear. This CDR3 contains 15 residues. With 0 bases removed from V and 2 bases from J, the gap between germline ends came to 10 bases. The germline gives CDR1 LGHNA, CDR2 YNFKEQ. The CDR3 protein is CASSQDGDPQETQYF. The CDR3, as DNA: TGTGCCAGCAGCCAAGATGGAGACCCTCAAGAGACCCAGTACTTC.

In this sample, this clone turned up once. This chain uses TRBV30 with TRBJ2-7, with TRBD1 as a possible D gene (6 bases). The germline CDR1 and CDR2 sequences are GTSNPN and SVGIG (reference sequence). There are 14 residues in the CDR3. Trimming took 3 bases from V and 5 from J, leaving 17 bases between them. The CDR3 DNA reads TGTGCCTGGAGCGAATATACAGGGTCCAACGAGCAGTACTTC. Protein sequence: CAWSEYTGSNEQYF. Based on the CDR3 plus reference TRBV30 and TRBJ2-7, the full variable domain is SQTIHQWPATLVQPVGSPLSLECTVEGTSNPNLYWYRQAAGRGLQLLFYSVGIGQISSEVPQNLSASRPQDRQFILSSKKLLLSDSGFYLCAWSEYTGSNEQYFGPGTRLTVT.

This clone was counted a few times. The chain links TRBV5-5 to TRBJ2-4, with TRBD1 matching 9 bases. Germline V gene data show CDR1 as SGHKS and CDR2 as YYEKEE (reference sequence). The CDR3 runs 15 residues. J was trimmed by 6 bases and V by 4 bases; bases with no gene match: 8. The CDR3 is CASSRWTGVTNIQYF. DNA of the CDR3: TGTGCCAGCAGCCGATGGACAGGGGTCACAAACATTCAGTACTTC.

The chain is built from TRBV13 and TRBJ2-6; 8 nucleotides match TRBD1. CDR1 and CDR2 (germline): PRHDT, FYEKMQ (reference sequence). CDR3 length: 18 amino acids. With V trimmed by 5 bases and J by 0 bases, 9 bases remained unmatched. The CDR3 coding sequence is TGTGCCAGCAGCCCTACGACAGGGGATCACTCTGGGGCCAACGTCCTGACTTTC. Translation gives CASSPTTGDHSGANVLTF. The full variable domain, its missing parts supplied by reference TRBV13 and TRBJ2-6, is AAGVIQSPRHLIKEKRETATLKCYPIPRHDTVYWYQQGPGQDPQFLISFYEKMQSDKGSIPDRFSAQQFSDYHSELNMSSLELGDSALYFCASSPTTGDHSGANVLTFGAGSRLTVL.

This clone was detected once. The chain recombines TRBV13 with TRBJ1-4, with D possibly TRBD1 on 5 matching bases. V was cut by 5 bases and J by 7 bases, with 11 bases left in between. Germline-derived CDR1 and CDR2 are PRHDT and FYEKMQ (reference sequence). The CDR3 has 13 amino acids. Here the CDR3 DNA reads TGTGCCAGCAGCCCCTCCGGGGGTGAAAAACTGTTTTTT. The encoded protein is CASSPSGGEKLFF.